This TCR beta chain was captured in a study of OX40 agonist ivuxolimab in advanced cancers. Study background: Partial response was recorded in three patients: one hepatocellular carcinoma and two cutaneous melanoma cases.

About this clone itself: What it recognizes is unknown.

The germline V and J ends were trimmed by 2 bases and 0 bases, with 8 bases remaining between them. The CDR3 is made up of 14 amino acids. Germline V gives CDR1 LNHNV, CDR2 YYDKDF (reference sequence). Clones were read by immunoSEQ multiplex PCR, and TCRdb kept only the in-frame ones, dropping some. The sample shows some 120,000 clones, approximately 90% of them seen only once. General study points: Also present in some nonresponders was a low level of normalized T-cell clonal expansion. Clonal expansion was seen in CD4+ and CD8+ blood T cells by week 6 at 0.1 to 3.0 mg/kg. In general, CD8+ T cells held more expanded clones than CD4+ did, on average.

The input for sequencing was CD4+ or CD8+ T cells sorted from blood, taken in a trial of the OX40 agonist ivuxolimab. The chain uses TRBV15 and TRBJ2-7; D is uncertain. This clonotype was sampled from an adult with an advanced solid tumor such as melanoma, head and neck, liver or kidney cancer. The CDR3, as DNA: TGTGCCACCAGCAGATTCGGGCCCTCCTACGAGCAGTACTTC. Amino acid sequence: CATSRFGPSYEQYF.